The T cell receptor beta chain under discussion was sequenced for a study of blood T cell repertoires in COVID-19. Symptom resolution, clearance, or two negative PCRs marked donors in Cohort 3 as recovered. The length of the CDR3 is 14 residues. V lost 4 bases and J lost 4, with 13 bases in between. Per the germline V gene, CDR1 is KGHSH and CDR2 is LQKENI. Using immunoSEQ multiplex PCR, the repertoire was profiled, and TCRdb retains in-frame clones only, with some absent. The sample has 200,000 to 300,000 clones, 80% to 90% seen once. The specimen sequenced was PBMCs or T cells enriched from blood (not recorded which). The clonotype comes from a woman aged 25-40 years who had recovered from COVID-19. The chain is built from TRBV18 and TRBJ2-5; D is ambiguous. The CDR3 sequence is CASSRQEGGETQYF. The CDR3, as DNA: TGTGCCAGCTCACGGCAGGAAGGTGGAGAGACCCAGTACTTC.